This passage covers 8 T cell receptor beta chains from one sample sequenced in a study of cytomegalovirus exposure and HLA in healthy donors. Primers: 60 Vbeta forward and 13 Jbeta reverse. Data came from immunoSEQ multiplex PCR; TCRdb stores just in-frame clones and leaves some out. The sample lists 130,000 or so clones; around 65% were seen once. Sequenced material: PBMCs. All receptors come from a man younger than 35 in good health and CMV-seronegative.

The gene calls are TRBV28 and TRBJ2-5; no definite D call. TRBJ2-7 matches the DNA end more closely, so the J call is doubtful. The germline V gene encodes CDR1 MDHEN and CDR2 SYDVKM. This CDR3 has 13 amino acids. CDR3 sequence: CASRVSSSYEQYF. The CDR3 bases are TGTGCCAGCAGGGTCTCAAGCTCCTACGAGCAGTACTTC.

CDR3 residues: CAISESRTSLTSTDTQYF. Here the CDR3 DNA reads TGTGCCATCAGTGAGTCGAGGACTAGCCTTACTAGCACAGATACGCAGTATTTT. The chain recombines TRBV10-3 with TRBJ2-3; TRBD2 matches 8 bases. This CDR3 spans 18 amino acids. From germline, CDR1 is ENHRY and CDR2 SYGVKD. V lost 0 bases and J lost 0; bases outside the gene matches: 8.

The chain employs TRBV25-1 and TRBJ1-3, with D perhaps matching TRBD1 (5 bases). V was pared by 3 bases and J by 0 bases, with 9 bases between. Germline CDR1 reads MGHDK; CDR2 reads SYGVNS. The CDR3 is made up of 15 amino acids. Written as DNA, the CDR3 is TGTGCCAGCAGTGATGGGGCCGTCTCTGGAAACACCATATATTTT. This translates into CASSDGAVSGNTIYF.

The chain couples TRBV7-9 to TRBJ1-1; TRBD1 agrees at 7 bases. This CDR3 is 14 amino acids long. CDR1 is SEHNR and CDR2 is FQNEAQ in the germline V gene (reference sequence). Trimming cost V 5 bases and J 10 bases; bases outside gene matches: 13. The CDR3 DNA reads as TGTGCCAGCAGCACCCCATTAGAGGGACAGCGAGCTTTCTTT. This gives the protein CASSTPLEGQRAFF.

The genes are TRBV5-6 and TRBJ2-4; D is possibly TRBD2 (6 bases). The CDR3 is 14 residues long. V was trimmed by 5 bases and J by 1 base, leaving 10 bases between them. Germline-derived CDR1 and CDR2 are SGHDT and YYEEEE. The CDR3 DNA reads TGTGCCAGCAGGGAGGCGGGGGCCAAAAACATTCAGTACTTC. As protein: CASREAGAKNIQYF. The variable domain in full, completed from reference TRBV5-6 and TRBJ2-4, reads DAGVTQSPTHLIKTRGQQVTLRCSPKSGHDTVSWYQQALGQGPQFIFQYYEEEERQRGNFPDRFSGHQFPNYSSELNVNALLLGDSALYLCASREAGAKNIQYFGAGTRLSVL.

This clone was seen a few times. The CDR3 sequence: CASSAGDSNQPQHF. The CDR3 DNA reads as TGTGCCAGCAGTGCAGGGGATAGCAATCAGCCCCAGCATTTT. This sequence joins TRBV2 and TRBJ1-5, with a possible D match to TRBD1 (6 bases). Per germline, CDR1 SNHLY and CDR2 FYNNEI. Trimming stripped 4 bases from V and 0 bases from J, with 7 bases between. This CDR3 contains 14 residues. Full variable domain (remainder filled in from reference TRBV2 and TRBJ1-5): EPEVTQTPSHQVTQMGQEVILRCVPISNHLYFYWYRQILGQKVEFLVSFYNNEISEKSEIFDDQFSVERPDGSNFTLKIRSTKLEDSAMYFCASSAGDSNQPQHFGDGTRLSIL.

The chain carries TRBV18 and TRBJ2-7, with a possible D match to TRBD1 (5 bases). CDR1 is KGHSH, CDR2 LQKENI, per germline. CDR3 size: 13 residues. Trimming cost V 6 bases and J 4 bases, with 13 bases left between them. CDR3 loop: CASSSHKGYEQYF. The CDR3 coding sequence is TGTGCCAGCTCCTCACATAAGGGGTACGAGCAGTACTTC. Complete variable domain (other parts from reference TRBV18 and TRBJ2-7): NAGVMQNPRHLVRRRGQEARLRCSPMKGHSHVYWYRQLPEEGLKFMVYLQKENIIDESGMPKERFSAEFPKEGPSILRIQQVVRGDSAAYFCASSSHKGYEQYFGPGTRLTVT.

CDR3 amino acids: CARVPPRGQSNSPLHF. CDR3 DNA: TGTGCCAGGGTCCCTCCCCGGGGACAGAGTAATTCACCCCTCCACTTT. The rearrangement uses TRBV5-6 and TRBJ1-6, with 7 nucleotides matching TRBD1. With V trimmed by 8 bases and J by 6 bases, 14 bases remained unmatched. Germline loops: CDR1 SGHDT, CDR2 YYEEEE. The CDR3 sequence is 16 residues long.